The text below deals with one TCR beta chain. Its specificity is not known. V gave up 1 base and J gave up 4 bases, with 10 bases separating them. The germline V gene has CDR1 MGHRA and CDR2 YSYEKL. The CDR3 extends over 14 amino acids. These data come from a study of somatic mutations in cytotoxic T cells in rheumatoid arthritis. Study-wide results and limits: Unknown were the antigen targets of the expanded CD8+ clones. Relative to age-matched healthy controls, rheumatoid arthritis patients did not differ significantly in CD8+ T-cell clonality.

In the original processing: In patients, CD8+ clones bigger than 1% rarely had the same sequence as a published virus-specific TCRB. The assay was immunoSEQ multiplex PCR, and TCRdb's table has in-frame clones only and misses some. Clone size and V and J calls were adopted from that table, with D and trimming inferred from the DNA. The table has some 14,000 clones, around 74% seen once. Positive selection using magnetic beads isolated the CD4+ and CD8+ cells (purity was checked by flow cytometry). The source material was CD8+ T cells sorted from blood. The chain uses TRBV4-1 and TRBJ2-5; D not certain. This TCR derives from an adult with rheumatoid arthritis. In DNA, the CDR3 is TGCGCCAGCAGCCAAGCCGGTCTCGTAGAGACCCAGTACTTC. This translates into CASSQAGLVETQYF.